Sequencing of this T cell receptor beta chain was carried out in a study of post-analysis software for immune sequencing data. Germline trimming cut 5 bases from V and 3 bases from J; bases unmatched to any gene: 16. The CDR3 spans 17 residues. Germline loops: CDR1 SQVTM, CDR2 ANQGSEA. TCR beta cDNA libraries had unique molecular identifiers. TCRdb recomputed calls from the PCR reads with MiXCR, one row per CDR3 protein. The sample has some 190,000 distinct CDR3 sequences; 29% are singletons. This clonotype was detected a few times. Antigen specificity is unknown. Study-wide results and caveats: Among 5 or 6 TRBV segments more frequent in patients than controls were TRBV5-6, TRBV5-1 and TRBV20-1. Under F measure analysis, samples from one preparation batch co-clustered strongly. Controls' normalized Chao1 diversity significantly exceeded that of multiple sclerosis patients.

This chain uses TRBV29-1 with TRBJ1-1, with 9 bases that match TRBD1. The sequencing sample was made of blood. The source of this sequence is a girl aged 2 to 17 with multiple sclerosis. CDR3 sequence: CSVLGIRDRVIDTEAFF. CDR3 DNA sequence: TGCAGCGTTCTAGGTATCCGGGACAGGGTTATTGACACTGAAGCTTTCTTT.